This is a list of T cell receptor beta chains from one sample in a study of monozygotic twins with inflammatory bowel disease. TCRdb reprocessed the 5' RACE reads; each CDR3 protein has one entry and no DNA is given. With over 100,000 distinct CDR3 sequences in the sample, the ten largest clones hold 9.5% to 15%. The source material was blood. These receptors were obtained from a human donor with ulcerative colitis or Crohn's disease, or a healthy co-twin of an affected twin (not recorded which). The CDR3 runs from the conserved cysteine through the conserved F or W. Fields, in order: V gene, J gene, CDR3 protein.

TRBV3-1	TRBJ2-1	CASSLGLGNEQFF
TRBV7-2	TRBJ1-3	CASSLDISGNTIYF
TRBV18	TRBJ1-3	CASSPDSGNTIYF
TRBV6-2/TRBV6-3	TRBJ2-7	CASRFTSSGRADEQYF
TRBV7-8	TRBJ2-3	CASSPGTVRTDTQYF
TRBV5-6	TRBJ1-1	CASSPDRGPVNTEAFF
TRBV4-1	TRBJ2-5	CASSGSSRETQYF
TRBV7-3	TRBJ2-1	CASSRGQGEGNEQFF
TRBV11-2	TRBJ2-3	CASTLYSGDTDTQYF
TRBV20-1	TRBJ1-5	CSAREVGTLGVSNQPQHF
TRBV3-1	TRBJ1-1	CASSQGQGDTEAFF
TRBV12-3/TRBV12-4	TRBJ2-7	CASSYHSASYEQYF
TRBV7-9	TRBJ1-3	CASSFGTVSGNTIYF
TRBV3-1	TRBJ1-4	CASSPNRATNEKLFF
TRBV19	TRBJ1-5	CASRPVSRVNQPQHF
TRBV29-1	TRBJ2-7	CSVEDTSGNLYEQYF
TRBV5-4	TRBJ2-7	CASSAHGRASRYEEQYF
TRBV7-9	TRBJ2-7	CASSLTGEQYF
TRBV5-5	TRBJ2-4	CASSLTGGLDIQYF
TRBV5-6	TRBJ2-3	CASSALAGGRTDTQYF
TRBV5-1	TRBJ1-1	CASSFNREEAFF
TRBV4-2	TRBJ2-7	CASSQEGQGIGYEQYF
TRBV6-5	TRBJ1-2	CASSYSAESNYGYTF
TRBV10-3	TRBJ2-5	CAISGGTLGLETQYF
TRBV5-1	TRBJ2-5	CASSLDSGLGRKTQYF
TRBV6-8	TRBJ2-3	CARAPSRTDTQYF
TRBV9	TRBJ2-2	CASSILPGTVSGELFF
TRBV28	TRBJ1-2	CASSLNLQGSYGYTF